This section outlines one T cell receptor beta chain sequence together with its context. Its target is not known. The source of the sample is a study of T-cell reconstitution after alpha-beta-depleted transplantation in children. This CDR3 has 13 residues. Trimming removed 2 bases at V and 5 bases at J, with 9 bases between. CDR1 SGDLS and CDR2 YYNGEE come from the germline V gene. Unique molecular identifiers were used to barcode this TCRbeta library. Each CDR3 protein is one row after TCRdb ran MiXCR on the PCR reads. Among about 980,000 distinct CDR3 sequences listed, about 29% were seen once. Points from the study as a whole: Fresh T-cell production supplied most of the T-cell counts and diversity seen one year after transplant.

The sequence was obtained from a boy less than two years old who had a stem cell transplant for SCID, so the T cells may come from the graft donor. The chain carries TRBV9 and TRBJ2-3; D is uncertain. Material: PBMCs, mostly from graft donor cells, obtained 360 days after TCRalphabeta/CD19-depleted stem cell transplant. Here the CDR3 reads CASSVWSEDTQYF. The CDR3 region has the DNA TGTGCCAGCAGCGTCTGGTCTGAAGATACGCAGTATTTT.